A single sample gave rise to the 16 T cell receptor beta chains below, sequenced in a study of CD8 T cells in Susac syndrome. Reverse transcription of roughly 0.5 to 1 ug RNA was performed with random hexamers. TCRdb re-called the immunoSEQ multiplex PCR reads through MiXCR, storing one row per CDR3 protein. Of 170,000 or so distinct CDR3 sequences listed, roughly 95% were seen once; the top ten hold less than 0.15%. Sequenced input: CD4+ T cells from PBMCs. Receptor source: a human donor with Susac syndrome.

The chain is built from TRBV10-3 and TRBJ1-5; TRBD1 matches at 7 bases. V shed 6 bases and J 0 bases; nucleotides not matched to a gene: 5. Per germline, CDR1 ENHRY and CDR2 SYGVKD. The CDR3 runs 15 residues. In DNA, the CDR3 is TGTGCCATCAGGGGGGACAGAGATAGCAATCAGCCCCAGCATTTT. Protein sequence: CAIRGDRDSNQPQHF.

The DNA of the CDR3 is TGCAGTGCTAGAGATCGAGCGAAGACCCAGTACTTC. Translating it yields CSARDRAKTQYF. The V gene is TRBV20-1, the J gene TRBJ2-5; D remains unclear. The CDR3 extends over 12 amino acids. Germline V gene lookup returns CDR1 DFQATT and CDR2 SNEGSKA (reference sequence). Trimming stripped 0 bases from V and 6 bases from J, with 8 bases between.

The gene calls are TRBV20-1 and TRBJ2-7; perhaps TRBD1 as D (6 bases). The V gene lost 6 bases and the J gene lost 2 bases, with 26 bases spanning the gap. Germline V gene sequence: CDR1 DFQATT, CDR2 SNEGSKA (reference sequence). The CDR3 spans 17 residues. The CDR3 DNA is TGCAGTGCCCTAGTGCCTCAGTGGCAGGGGATCGCCTACGAGCAGTACTTC. Its protein is CSALVPQWQGIAYEQYF.

The chain employs TRBV7-9 and TRBJ1-1; D perhaps matches TRBD1 (5 bases). Trimming removed 1 base at V and 3 bases at J, with 12 bases between. CDR3 size: 15 residues. Germline CDR1 is SEHNR and CDR2 is FQNEAQ (reference sequence). CDR3 sequence: CASSLVSGLDTEAFF. The CDR3 nucleotides are TGTGCCAGCAGCTTAGTCTCAGGGCTCGACACTGAAGCTTTCTTT.

This clonotype was seen a single time. The chain couples TRBV3-1 to TRBJ1-2; D is possibly TRBD1 (6 bases). The CDR3 is 14 residues long. V lost 3 bases and J lost 4, with 12 bases in between. Germline V gene data show CDR1 as LGHDT and CDR2 as YNNKEL (reference sequence). This CDR3 is CASSQMTGTYGYTF. As DNA, the CDR3 is TGTGCCAGCAGCCAGATGACAGGAACCTATGGCTACACCTTC. The full variable domain, its missing parts supplied by reference TRBV3-1 and TRBJ1-2, is DTAVSQTPKYLVTQMGNDKSIKCEQNLGHDTMYWYKQDSKKFLKIMFSYNNKELIINETVPNRFSPKSPDKAHLNLHINSLELGDSAVYFCASSQMTGTYGYTFGSGTRLTVV.

V and J are TRBV6-2 or TRBV6-3 and TRBJ2-7; perhaps TRBD1 as D (5 bases). This CDR3 is built from 12 residues. Germline-derived CDR1 and CDR2 are MNHEY and SVGEGT. Trimming took 7 bases from V and 7 from J, leaving 14 bases between them. The CDR3, as DNA: TGTGCCAGCACTGGGGCTCGAGGAGAGCAGTACGTC. This gives the protein CASTGARGEQYV.

The genes are TRBV6-6 and TRBJ1-2; 7 bases match TRBD1. Losses at the gene ends were 2 bases for V and 8 bases for J; bases not matched to a gene: 5. The germline V gene has CDR1 MNHNY and CDR2 SVGAGI (reference sequence). The CDR3 extends over 13 amino acids. In DNA form, the CDR3 reads TGTGCCAGCAGTTACGCCCAGGGGGGCGGCTACACCTTC. Its protein is CASSYAQGGGYTF.

This chain connects TRBV5-6 to TRBJ2-1; TRBD2 agrees at 12 bases. The CDR3 loop spans 16 amino acids. Germline trimming cut 0 bases from V and 8 bases from J; bases unmatched to any gene: 6. The germline CDR1 and CDR2 sequences are SGHDT and YYEEEE. CDR3 residues: CASSLASGRAGHEQFF. CDR3 DNA sequence: TGTGCCAGCAGCTTGGCTAGCGGGAGGGCAGGTCATGAGCAGTTCTTC. The full variable domain, with the rest looked up from reference TRBV5-6 and TRBJ2-1, is DAGVTQSPTHLIKTRGQQVTLRCSPKSGHDTVSWYQQALGQGPQFIFQYYEEEERQRGNFPDRFSGHQFPNYSSELNVNALLLGDSALYLCASSLASGRAGHEQFFGPGTRLTVL.

The J gene is TRBJ1-1, the V gene TRBV29-1, with D tentatively TRBD1 (6 bases). Trimming pared 3 bases from V and 6 bases from J, leaving 11 bases between. The germline V gene encodes CDR1 SQVTM and CDR2 ANQGSEA. The CDR3 has 12 amino acids. The CDR3 region has the DNA TGCAGCGTTGAGACAGGCCCCCCTGAAGCTTTCTTT. It codes for CSVETGPPEAFF.

The table lists this clonotype with a count of one. The chain uses TRBV7-9 and TRBJ2-2; unclear D gene. This CDR3 has 11 residues. Germline CDR1 SEHNR, CDR2 FQNEAQ (reference sequence). The germline V and J ends were trimmed by 5 bases and 7 bases, with 5 bases remaining between them. CDR3 sequence reads: CASSTIGELFF. CDR3 DNA sequence: TGTGCCAGCAGCACTATCGGGGAGCTGTTTTTT.

The chain employs TRBV5-1 and TRBJ2-5; 9 bases are shared with TRBD1. CDR3 length equals 14 residues. Germline V lookup: CDR1 SGHRS, CDR2 YFSETQ. With V trimmed by 4 bases and J by 5 bases, 6 bases remained unmatched. For the CDR3, the DNA is TGCGCCAGCAGCACGGGACAGGGAGGGGAGACCCAGTACTTC. Protein sequence: CASSTGQGGETQYF.

The chain combines TRBV7-9 with TRBJ1-2, with 8 bases matching TRBD1. J lost 6 bases, V lost 3 bases, and 15 bases had no gene match. The CDR3 runs 17 residues. Germline V CDR1 and CDR2: SEHNR, FQNEAQ (reference sequence). Here the CDR3 reads CASSFLRRQGRVDGYTF. As DNA, the CDR3 is TGTGCCAGCAGCTTTCTTCGCCGACAGGGGAGAGTTGATGGCTACACCTTC.

The CDR3 loop reads CASRVAGTGTNQPQHF. CDR3 nucleotides: TGTGCCAGCAGAGTAGCCGGGACAGGGACCAATCAGCCCCAGCATTTT. The genes are TRBV6-2 or TRBV6-3 and TRBJ1-5, with 9 nucleotides matching TRBD1. J gave up 3 bases and V 6 bases, and 9 bases lay outside the gene matches. The CDR3 sequence is 16 residues long. Germline loops: CDR1 MNHEY, CDR2 SVGEGT.

The gene calls are TRBV27 and TRBJ2-4; 9 bases are shared with TRBD1. The germline V gene encodes CDR1 MNHEY and CDR2 SMNVEV (reference sequence). The CDR3 length is 16 residues. The V segment lost 4 bases and the J segment 0 bases; nucleotides outside the gene matches: 4. The CDR3 sequence is CASSSGQGLAKNIQYF. The CDR3 nucleotides are TGTGCCAGCAGTTCGGGACAGGGATTAGCCAAAAACATTCAGTACTTC.

This sequence joins TRBV11-1 and TRBJ2-2; no reliable D call. Trimming removed 3 bases at V and 4 bases at J, with 9 bases between. The V gene's germline CDR1 is SGHAT and CDR2 FQDESV (reference sequence). This CDR3 is built from 14 residues. For the CDR3, the DNA is TGTGCCAGCAGCTTTGGTCCAACCACCGGGGAGCTGTTTTTT. Residues: CASSFGPTTGELFF.

On this clonotype: The junction and the germline gene differ at one end; a read error may be behind it. This sequence joins TRBV4-3 and TRBJ2-1, with unresolved D. Germline CDR1 and CDR2: LGHNA and YSLEER. The CDR3 is made up of 10 amino acids. DNA of the CDR3: TGCGCCAGCAGCCAAGATATATCTTCCTTC. Amino acids: CASSQDISSF.